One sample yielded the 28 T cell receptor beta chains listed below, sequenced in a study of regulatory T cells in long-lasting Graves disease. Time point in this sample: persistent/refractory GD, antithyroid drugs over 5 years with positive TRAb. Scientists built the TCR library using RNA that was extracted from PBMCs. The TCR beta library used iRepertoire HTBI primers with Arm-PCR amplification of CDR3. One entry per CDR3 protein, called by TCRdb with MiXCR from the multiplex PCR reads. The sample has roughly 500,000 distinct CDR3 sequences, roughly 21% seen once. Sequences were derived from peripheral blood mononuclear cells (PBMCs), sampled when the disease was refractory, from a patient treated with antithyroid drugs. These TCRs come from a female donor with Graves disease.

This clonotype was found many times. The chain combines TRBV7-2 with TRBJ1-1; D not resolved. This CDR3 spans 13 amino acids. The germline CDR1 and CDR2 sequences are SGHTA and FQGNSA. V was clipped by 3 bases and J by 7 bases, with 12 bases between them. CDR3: CASSFLGPNEAFF. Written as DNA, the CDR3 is TGTGCCAGCAGCTTCCTTGGACCGAATGAAGCTTTCTTT.

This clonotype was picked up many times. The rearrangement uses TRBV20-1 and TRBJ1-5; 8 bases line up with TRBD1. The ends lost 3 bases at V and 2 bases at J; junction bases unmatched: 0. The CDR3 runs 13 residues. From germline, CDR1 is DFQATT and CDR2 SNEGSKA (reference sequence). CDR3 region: CSARTGGNQPQHF. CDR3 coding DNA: TGCAGTGCTAGGACAGGGGGCAATCAGCCCCAGCATTTT.

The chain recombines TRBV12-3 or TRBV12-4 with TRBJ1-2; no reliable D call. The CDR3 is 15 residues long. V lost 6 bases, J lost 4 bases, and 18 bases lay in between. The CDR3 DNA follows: TGTGCCAGCAGAAGTTCTAGACAACCTAGCTATGGCTACACCTTC. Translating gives CASRSSRQPSYGYTF.

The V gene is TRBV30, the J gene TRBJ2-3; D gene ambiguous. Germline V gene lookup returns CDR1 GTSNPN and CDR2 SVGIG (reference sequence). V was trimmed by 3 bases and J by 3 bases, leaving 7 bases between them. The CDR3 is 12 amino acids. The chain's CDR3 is CAWSSVTDTQYF. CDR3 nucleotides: TGTGCCTGGAGCTCGGTGACAGATACGCAGTATTTT.

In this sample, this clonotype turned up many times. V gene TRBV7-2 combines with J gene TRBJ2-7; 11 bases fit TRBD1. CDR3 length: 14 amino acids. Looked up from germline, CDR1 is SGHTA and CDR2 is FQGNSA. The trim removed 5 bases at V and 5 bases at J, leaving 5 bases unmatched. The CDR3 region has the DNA TGTGCCAGCAGCAACCGGGACAGGGGGAACGAGCAGTACTTC. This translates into CASSNRDRGNEQYF. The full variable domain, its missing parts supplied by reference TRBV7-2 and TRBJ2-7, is GAGVSQSPSNKVTEKGKDVELRCDPISGHTALYWYRQSLGQGLEFLIYFQGNSAPDKSGLPSDRFSAERTGGSVSTLTIQRTQQEDSAVYLCASSNRDRGNEQYFGPGTRLTVT.

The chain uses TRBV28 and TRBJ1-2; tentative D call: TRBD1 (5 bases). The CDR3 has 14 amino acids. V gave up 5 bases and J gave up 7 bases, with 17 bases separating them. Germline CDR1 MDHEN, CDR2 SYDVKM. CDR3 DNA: TGTGCCAGCAGTAAACTCCGGGACGGTCGTGGCTACACCTTC. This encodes CASSKLRDGRGYTF.

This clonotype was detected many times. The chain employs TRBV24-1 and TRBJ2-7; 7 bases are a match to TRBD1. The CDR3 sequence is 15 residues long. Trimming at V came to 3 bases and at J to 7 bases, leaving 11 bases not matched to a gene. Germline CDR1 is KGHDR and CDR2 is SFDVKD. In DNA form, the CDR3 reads TGTGCCACCAGTGATACCCTGGACAGGAGAGAGGAGCAGTACTTC. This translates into CATSDTLDRREEQYF.

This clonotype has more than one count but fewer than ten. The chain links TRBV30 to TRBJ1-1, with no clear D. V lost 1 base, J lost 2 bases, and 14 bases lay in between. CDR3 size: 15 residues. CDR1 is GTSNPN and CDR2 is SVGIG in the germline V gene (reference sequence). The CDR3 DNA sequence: TGTGCCTGGAGTGGTAAAGGATGGAAAAACACTGAAGCTTTCTTT. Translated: CAWSGKGWKNTEAFF.

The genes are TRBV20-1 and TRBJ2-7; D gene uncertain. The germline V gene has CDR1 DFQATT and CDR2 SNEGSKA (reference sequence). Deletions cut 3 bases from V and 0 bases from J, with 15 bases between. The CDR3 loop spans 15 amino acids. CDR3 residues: CSARDQGRSSYEQYF. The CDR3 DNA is TGCAGTGCTAGGGACCAAGGACGTAGCTCCTACGAGCAGTACTTC.

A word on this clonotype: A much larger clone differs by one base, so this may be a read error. CDR3 sequence reads: CASGRGHGQYF. The CDR3 bases are TGTGCCAGCGGGAGGGGCCACGGGCAGTACTTC. The V call is TRBV28, the J call TRBJ2-7, with 7 bases identical to TRBD2. Germline assignment: CDR1 MDHEN and CDR2 SYDVKM. The CDR3 is made up of 11 amino acids. The V segment lost 8 bases and the J segment 9 bases; nucleotides outside the gene matches: 7.

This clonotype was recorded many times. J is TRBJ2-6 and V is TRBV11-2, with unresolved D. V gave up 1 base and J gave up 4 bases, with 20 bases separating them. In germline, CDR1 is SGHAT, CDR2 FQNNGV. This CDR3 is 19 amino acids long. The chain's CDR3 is CASSLGRGWSPSGANVLTF. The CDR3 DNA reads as TGTGCCAGCAGCTTAGGCCGCGGCTGGTCCCCGAGCGGGGCCAACGTCCTGACTTTC. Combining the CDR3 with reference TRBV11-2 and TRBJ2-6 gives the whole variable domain EAGVAQSPRYKIIEKRQSVAFWCNPISGHATLYWYQQILGQGPKLLIQFQNNGVVDDSQLPKDRFSAERLKGVDSTLKIQPAKLEDSAVYLCASSLGRGWSPSGANVLTFGAGSRLTVL.

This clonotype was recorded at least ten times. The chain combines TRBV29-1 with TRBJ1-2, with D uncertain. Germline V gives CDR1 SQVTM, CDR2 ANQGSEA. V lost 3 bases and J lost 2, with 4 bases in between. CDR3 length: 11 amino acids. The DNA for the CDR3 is TGCAGCGTTGAGGAAAACTATGGCTACACCTTC. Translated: CSVEENYGYTF.

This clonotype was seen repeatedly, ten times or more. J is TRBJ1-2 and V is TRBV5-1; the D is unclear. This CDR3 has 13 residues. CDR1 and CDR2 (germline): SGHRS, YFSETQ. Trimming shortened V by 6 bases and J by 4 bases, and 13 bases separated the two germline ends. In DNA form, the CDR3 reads TGCGCCAGCACCTACGGGCAAAGCTATGGCTACACCTTC. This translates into CASTYGQSYGYTF.

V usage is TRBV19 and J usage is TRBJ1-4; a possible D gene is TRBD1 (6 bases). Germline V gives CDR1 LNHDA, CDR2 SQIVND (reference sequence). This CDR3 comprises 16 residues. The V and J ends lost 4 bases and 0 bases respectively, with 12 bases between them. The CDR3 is CASSTDSLATNEKLFF. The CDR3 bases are TGTGCCAGTAGTACGGACAGCCTTGCAACTAATGAAAAACTGTTTTTT.

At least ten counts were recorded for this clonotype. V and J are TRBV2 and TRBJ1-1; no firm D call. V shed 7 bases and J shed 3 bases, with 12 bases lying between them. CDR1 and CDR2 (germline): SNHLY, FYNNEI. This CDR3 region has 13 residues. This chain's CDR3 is CASTRLSHTEAFF. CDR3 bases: TGTGCCAGCACAAGGTTATCGCACACTGAAGCTTTCTTT. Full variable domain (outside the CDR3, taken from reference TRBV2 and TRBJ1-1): EPEVTQTPSHQVTQMGQEVILRCVPISNHLYFYWYRQILGQKVEFLVSFYNNEISEKSEIFDDQFSVERPDGSNFTLKIRSTKLEDSAMYFCASTRLSHTEAFFGQGTRLTVV.

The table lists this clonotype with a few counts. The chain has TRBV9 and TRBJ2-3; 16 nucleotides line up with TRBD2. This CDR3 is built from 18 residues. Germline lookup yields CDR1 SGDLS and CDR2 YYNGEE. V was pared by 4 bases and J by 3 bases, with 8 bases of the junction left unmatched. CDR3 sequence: CASSWGLAGGHGTDTQYF. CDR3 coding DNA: TGTGCCAGCAGCTGGGGACTAGCGGGGGGGCATGGTACAGATACGCAGTATTTT. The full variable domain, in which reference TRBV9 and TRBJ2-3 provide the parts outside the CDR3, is DSGVTQTPKHLITATGQRVTLRCSPRSGDLSVYWYQQSLDQGLQFLIQYYNGEERAKGNILERFSAQQFPDLHSELNLSSLELGDSALYFCASSWGLAGGHGTDTQYFGPGTRLTVL.

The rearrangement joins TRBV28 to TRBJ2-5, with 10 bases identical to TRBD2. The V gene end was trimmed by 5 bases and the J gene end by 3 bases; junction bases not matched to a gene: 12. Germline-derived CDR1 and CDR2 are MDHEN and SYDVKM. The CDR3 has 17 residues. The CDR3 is CASSPSRTSGGEETQYF. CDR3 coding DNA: TGTGCCAGCAGTCCGTCACGGACTAGCGGTGGGGAAGAGACCCAGTACTTC.

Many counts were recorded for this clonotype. CDR3 bases: TGTGCCAGCAGCTTACGGGCTTATGGCTACACCTTC. Amino acid sequence: CASSLRAYGYTF. V is TRBV11-2 and J is TRBJ1-2; D gene ambiguous. Trimming removed 2 bases from V and 5 bases from J, with 6 bases in between. The CDR3 length is 12 residues. CDR1 and CDR2 (germline): SGHAT, FQNNGV.

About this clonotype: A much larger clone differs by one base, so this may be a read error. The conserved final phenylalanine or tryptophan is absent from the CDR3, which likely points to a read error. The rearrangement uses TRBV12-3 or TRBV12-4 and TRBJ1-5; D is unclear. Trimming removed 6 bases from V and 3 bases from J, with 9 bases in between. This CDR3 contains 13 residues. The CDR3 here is CASRRRNNQPQHL. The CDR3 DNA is TGTGCCAGCAGGCGGAGGAACAATCAGCCCCAGCATCTT.

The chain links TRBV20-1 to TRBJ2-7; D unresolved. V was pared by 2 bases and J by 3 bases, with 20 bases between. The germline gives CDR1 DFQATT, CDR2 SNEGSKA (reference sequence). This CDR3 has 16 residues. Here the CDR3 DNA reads TGCAGTGCTAGATTTCGGATGGCGGAAAGAAACTACGAGCAGTACTTC. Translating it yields CSARFRMAERNYEQYF.

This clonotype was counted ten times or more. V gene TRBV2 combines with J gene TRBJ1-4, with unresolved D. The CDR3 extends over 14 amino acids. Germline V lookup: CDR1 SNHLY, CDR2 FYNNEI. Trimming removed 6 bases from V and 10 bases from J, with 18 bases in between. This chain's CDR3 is CASRESFGVGKLFF. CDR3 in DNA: TGTGCCAGCAGGGAGTCTTTTGGCGTTGGAAAACTGTTTTTT.

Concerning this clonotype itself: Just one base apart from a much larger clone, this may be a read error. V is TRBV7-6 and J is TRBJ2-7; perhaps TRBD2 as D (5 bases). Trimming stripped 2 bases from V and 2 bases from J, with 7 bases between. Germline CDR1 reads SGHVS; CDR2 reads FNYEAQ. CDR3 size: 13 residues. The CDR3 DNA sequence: TGTGCCAGCAGCTTACAGGAGGCCTACGAGCAGTACTTC. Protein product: CASSLQEAYEQYF.

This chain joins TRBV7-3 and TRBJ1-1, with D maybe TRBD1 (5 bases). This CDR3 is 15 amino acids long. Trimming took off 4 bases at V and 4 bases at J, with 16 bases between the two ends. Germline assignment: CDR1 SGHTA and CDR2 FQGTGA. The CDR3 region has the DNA TGTGCCAGCAGCTCCGGGATTACAGGATCCACTGAAGCTTTCTTT. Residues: CASSSGITGSTEAFF. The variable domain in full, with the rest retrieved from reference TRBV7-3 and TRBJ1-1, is GAGVSQTPSNKVTEKGKYVELRCDPISGHTALYWYRQSLGQGPEFLIYFQGTGAADDSGLPNDRFFAVRPEGSVSTLKIQRTERGDSAVYLCASSSGITGSTEAFFGQGTRLTVV.

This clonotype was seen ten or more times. The CDR3 DNA follows: TGTGCCAGCAGCTCACCTACCGGGACACCTTTTCACACCGGGGAGCTGTTTTTT. Translation gives CASSSPTGTPFHTGELFF. The rearrangement uses TRBV7-2 and TRBJ2-2; TRBD1 is a possible D gene (6 bases). Per germline, CDR1 SGHTA and CDR2 FQGNSA. The length of the CDR3 is 18 residues. Between the trimmed V and J ends, which lost 4 bases and 3 bases, there was a span of 21 bases.

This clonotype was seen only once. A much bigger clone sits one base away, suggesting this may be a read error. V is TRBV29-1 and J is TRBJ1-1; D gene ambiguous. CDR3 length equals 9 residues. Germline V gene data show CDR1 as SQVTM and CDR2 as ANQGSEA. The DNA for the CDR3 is TGCAGCGTTGGAACTGGAGCTTTCTTT. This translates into CSVGTGAFF.

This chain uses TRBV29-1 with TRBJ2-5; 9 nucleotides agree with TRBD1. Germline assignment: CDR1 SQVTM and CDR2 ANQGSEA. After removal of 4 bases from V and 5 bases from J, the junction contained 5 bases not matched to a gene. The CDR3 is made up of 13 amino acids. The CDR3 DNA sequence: TGCAGCGTTGCCCCGACAGGGGGGGAGACCCAGTACTTC. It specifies CSVAPTGGETQYF.

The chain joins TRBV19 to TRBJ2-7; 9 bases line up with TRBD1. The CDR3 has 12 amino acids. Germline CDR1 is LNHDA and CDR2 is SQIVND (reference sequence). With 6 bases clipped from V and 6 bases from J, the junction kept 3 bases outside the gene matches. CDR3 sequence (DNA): TGTGCCAGTAGATCACAGGGGGCCGAGCAGTACTTC. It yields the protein CASRSQGAEQYF.

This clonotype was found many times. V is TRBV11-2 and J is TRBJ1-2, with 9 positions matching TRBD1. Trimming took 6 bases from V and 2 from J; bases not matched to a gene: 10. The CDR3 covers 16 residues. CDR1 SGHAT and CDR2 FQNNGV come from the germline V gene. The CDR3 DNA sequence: TGTGCCAGCAGTTCTCCCGGACAGGGGAGGAACTATGGCTACACCTTC. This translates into CASSSPGQGRNYGYTF.